This note documents a single TCR beta chain sequence. The data were taken from a study of blood T cell repertoires in COVID-19. Study overall: Samples came from the United States, Italy and Spain, spanning acute and convalescent COVID-19. The cDNA or gDNA used as material had been derived from T cells, B-cell-depleted T cells, or PBMCs.

Germline V CDR1 and CDR2: SGHTA, FQGNSA. Trimming removed 1 base from V and 7 bases from J; junction bases left unmatched: 5. The CDR3 has 15 residues. Per the original data handling: Amplification from reference gene primers served as the basis for estimated nucleated cell counts. Generated by immunoSEQ multiplex PCR, the TCRdb table keeps only in-frame clones and is missing some. From that table come the V and J calls and clone size; the DNA was used to work out D and trimming. The top ten clones hold more than 6.5% of a sample with 120,000 or so clones, over 75% of them seen once. This TCR was recovered from an elderly man with active or convalescent COVID-19. What was sequenced was peripheral blood. This sequence joins TRBV7-2 and TRBJ2-2; 8 bases map to TRBD1. The CDR3, as DNA: TGTGCCAGCAGCTTAGTGACAGGGGTTAGCGGGGAGCTGTTTTTT. Translated, it gives CASSLVTGVSGELFF. Full variable domain (missing parts from reference TRBV7-2 and TRBJ2-2): GAGVSQSPSNKVTEKGKDVELRCDPISGHTALYWYRQSLGQGLEFLIYFQGNSAPDKSGLPSDRFSAERTGGSVSTLTIQRTQQEDSAVYLCASSLVTGVSGELFFGEGSRLTVL.